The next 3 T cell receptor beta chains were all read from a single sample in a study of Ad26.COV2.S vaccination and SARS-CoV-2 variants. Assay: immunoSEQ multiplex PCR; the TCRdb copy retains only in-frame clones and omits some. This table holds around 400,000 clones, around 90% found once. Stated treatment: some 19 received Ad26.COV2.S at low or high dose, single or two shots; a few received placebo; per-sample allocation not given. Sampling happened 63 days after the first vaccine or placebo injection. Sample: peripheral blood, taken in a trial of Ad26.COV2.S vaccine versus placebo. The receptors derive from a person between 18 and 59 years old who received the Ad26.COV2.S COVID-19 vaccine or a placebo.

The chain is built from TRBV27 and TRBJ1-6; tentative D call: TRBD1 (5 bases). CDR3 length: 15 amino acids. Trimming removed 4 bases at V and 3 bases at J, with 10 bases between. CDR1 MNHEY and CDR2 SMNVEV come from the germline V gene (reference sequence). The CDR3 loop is CASSSPGGYNSPLHF. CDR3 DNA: TGTGCCAGCAGTTCCCCGGGGGGCTATAATTCACCCCTCCACTTT.

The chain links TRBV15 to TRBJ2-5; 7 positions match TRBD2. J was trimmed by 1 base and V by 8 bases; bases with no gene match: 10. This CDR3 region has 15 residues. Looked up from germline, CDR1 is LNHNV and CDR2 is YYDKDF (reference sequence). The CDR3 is CATGEVERGQETQYF. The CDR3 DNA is TGTGCCACCGGGGAAGTAGAGCGGGGCCAAGAGACCCAGTACTTC. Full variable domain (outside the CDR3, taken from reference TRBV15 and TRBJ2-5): DAMVIQNPRYQVTQFGKPVTLSCSQTLNHNVMYWYQQKSSQAPKLLFHYYDKDFNNEADTPDNFQSRRPNTSFCFLDIRSPGLGDTAMYLCATGEVERGQETQYFGPGTRLLVL.

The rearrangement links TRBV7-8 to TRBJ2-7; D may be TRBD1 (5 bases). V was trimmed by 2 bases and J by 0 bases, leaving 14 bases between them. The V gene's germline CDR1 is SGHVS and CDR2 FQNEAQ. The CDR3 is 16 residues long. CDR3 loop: CASSLRADRGSYEQYF. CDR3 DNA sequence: TGTGCCAGCAGCTTAAGGGCAGACAGAGGCTCCTACGAGCAGTACTTC.